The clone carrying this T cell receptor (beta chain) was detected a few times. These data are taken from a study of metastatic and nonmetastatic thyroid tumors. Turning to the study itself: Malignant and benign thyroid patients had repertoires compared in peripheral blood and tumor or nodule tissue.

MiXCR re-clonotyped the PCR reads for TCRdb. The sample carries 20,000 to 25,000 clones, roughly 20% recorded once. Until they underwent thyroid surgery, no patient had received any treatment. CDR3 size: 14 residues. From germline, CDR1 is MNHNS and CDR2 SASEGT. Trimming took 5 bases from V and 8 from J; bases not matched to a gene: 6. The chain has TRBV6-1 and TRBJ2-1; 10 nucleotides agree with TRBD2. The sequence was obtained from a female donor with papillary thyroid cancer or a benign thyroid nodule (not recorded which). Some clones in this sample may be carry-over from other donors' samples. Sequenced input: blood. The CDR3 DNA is TGTGCCAGCAGTCGGTCTACTAGCGGGGATGAGCAGTTCTTC. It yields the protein CASSRSTSGDEQFF.